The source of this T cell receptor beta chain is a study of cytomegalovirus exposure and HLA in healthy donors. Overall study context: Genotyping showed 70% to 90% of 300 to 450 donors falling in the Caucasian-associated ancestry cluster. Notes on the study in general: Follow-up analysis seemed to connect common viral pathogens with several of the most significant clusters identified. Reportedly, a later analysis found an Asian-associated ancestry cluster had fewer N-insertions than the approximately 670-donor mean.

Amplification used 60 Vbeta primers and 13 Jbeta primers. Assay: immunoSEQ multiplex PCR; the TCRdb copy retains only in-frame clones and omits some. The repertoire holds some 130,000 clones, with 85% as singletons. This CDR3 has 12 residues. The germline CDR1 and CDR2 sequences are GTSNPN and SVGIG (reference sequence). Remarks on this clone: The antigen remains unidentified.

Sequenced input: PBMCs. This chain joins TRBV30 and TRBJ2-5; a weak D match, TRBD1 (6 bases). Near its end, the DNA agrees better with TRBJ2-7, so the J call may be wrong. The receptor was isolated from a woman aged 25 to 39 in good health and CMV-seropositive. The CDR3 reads CALGASSYEQYF. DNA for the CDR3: TGTGCTCTGGGGGCGAGCTCCTACGAGCAGTACTTC.